This entry lists 23 T cell receptor beta chains sequenced from one sample in a study of blood T cell repertoires in COVID-19. Sequenced by immunoSEQ multiplex PCR; TCRdb stores in-frame clones only, minus some. The sample shows about 260,000 clones, 85% to 90% of them seen only once. Sequencing was performed on peripheral blood. The source of these receptors is a woman aged 40 to 50 with acute or convalescent COVID-19.

J is TRBJ1-4 and V is TRBV5-1; TRBD1 is a possible D gene (5 bases). V lost 3 bases, J lost 2 bases, and 14 bases lay in between. This CDR3 is 16 amino acids long. Germline CDR1 is SGHRS and CDR2 is YFSETQ. The CDR3: CASSWSPRGTNEKLFF. In nucleotides, the CDR3 is TGCGCCAGCAGCTGGAGCCCGCGGGGGACTAATGAAAAACTGTTTTTT.

This clone was detected only a few times. The chain has TRBV2 and TRBJ1-1; TRBD1 is a possible D gene (5 bases). This CDR3 spans 14 amino acids. The V end lost 2 bases, the J end lost 4 bases, and 11 bases lay between the germline ends. Germline V CDR1 and CDR2: SNHLY, FYNNEI. Written as DNA, the CDR3 is TGTGCCAGCAGTGAACGTGGGGCTTTCACTGAAGCTTTCTTT. This sequence encodes CASSERGAFTEAFF.

This chain connects TRBV6-5 to TRBJ2-1; 9 positions agree with TRBD2. CDR1 is MNHEY and CDR2 is SVGAGI in the germline V gene. Trimming cost V 6 bases and J 6 bases; bases outside gene matches: 6. The CDR3 runs to 14 residues. This chain's CDR3 is CASRPGLALNEQFF. The CDR3 region has the DNA TGTGCCAGCAGGCCGGGACTAGCCCTCAATGAGCAGTTCTTC.

The chain joins TRBV2 to TRBJ2-3; D is possibly TRBD2 (5 bases). V was shortened by 6 bases and J by 9 bases, with 16 bases between the two germline ends. The CDR3 contains 13 residues. Germline assignment: CDR1 SNHLY and CDR2 FYNNEI. The CDR3 DNA reads TGTGCCAGCAGGGAGTCGGTCGGCGGGACGCAGTATTTT. Protein product: CASRESVGGTQYF.

This clone occurred a few times. Other DNA sequences within the sample encode an identical CDR3. The chain recombines TRBV24-1 with TRBJ1-2; TRBD1 aligns across 9 bases. Germline CDR1 reads KGHDR; CDR2 reads SFDVKD. The CDR3 sequence is 14 residues long. V gave up 4 bases and J gave up 8 bases; unmatched junction bases: 7. The CDR3 DNA sequence: TGTGCCACCAGTGACGAACAGGGGGCGCGAGGCTACACCTTC. Its translation: CATSDEQGARGYTF.

The sample holds one count of this clone. The V gene is TRBV6-5, the J gene TRBJ1-2, with D hard to call. The germline CDR1 and CDR2 sequences are MNHEY and SVGAGI. Trimming shortened V by 0 bases and J by 4 bases, and 12 bases separated the two germline ends. CDR3 length: 15 residues. The chain's CDR3 is CASSYSTHGSYGYTF. The DNA of the CDR3 is TGTGCCAGCAGTTACTCAACACATGGCTCCTATGGCTACACCTTC.

J is TRBJ1-6 and V is TRBV19, with TRBD1 matching 9 bases. In germline, CDR1 is LNHDA, CDR2 SQIVND (reference sequence). CDR3 size: 18 residues. V lost 6 bases and J lost 3; bases outside the gene matches: 12. This CDR3 reads CASSRRSETGGYNSPLHF. The CDR3 region has the DNA TGTGCCAGTAGCCGACGGTCGGAGACAGGGGGCTATAATTCACCCCTCCACTTT.

This chain connects TRBV5-5 to TRBJ1-5; D gene ambiguous. V was trimmed by 4 bases and J by 8 bases, leaving 16 bases between them. The CDR3 sequence is 14 residues long. CDR1 and CDR2 from the germline V gene are SGHKS and YYEKEE (reference sequence). CDR3 protein: CASSPDTAGEPQHF. For the CDR3, the DNA is TGTGCCAGCAGCCCTGACACTGCGGGAGAGCCCCAGCATTTT. Using reference TRBV5-5 and TRBJ1-5 for the parts outside the CDR3, the full variable domain is DAGVTQSPTHLIKTRGQQVTLRCSPISGHKSVSWYQQVLGQGPQFIFQYYEKEERGRGNFPDRFSARQFPNYSSELNVNALLLGDSALYLCASSPDTAGEPQHFGDGTRLSIL.

CDR3 protein: CASSVEAGGRVGTQYF. DNA for the CDR3: TGTGCCAGCAGCGTAGAAGCGGGGGGGCGAGTTGGGACGCAGTATTTT. The chain combines TRBV9 with TRBJ2-3; 10 bases map to TRBD2. In germline, CDR1 is SGDLS, CDR2 YYNGEE. The trim removed 0 bases at V and 9 bases at J, leaving 10 bases unmatched. The CDR3 has 16 amino acids. The full variable domain, in which reference TRBV9 and TRBJ2-3 provide the parts outside the CDR3, is DSGVTQTPKHLITATGQRVTLRCSPRSGDLSVYWYQQSLDQGLQFLIQYYNGEERAKGNILERFSAQQFPDLHSELNLSSLELGDSALYFCASSVEAGGRVGTQYFGPGTRLTVL.

The chain employs TRBV5-1 and TRBJ2-5, with 9 bases that match TRBD1. CDR3 length: 16 amino acids. Losses at the gene ends were 0 bases for V and 1 base for J; bases not matched to a gene: 4. Germline V gives CDR1 SGHRS, CDR2 YFSETQ. The CDR3 region is CASSLGDRVGQETQYF. The CDR3, as DNA: TGCGCCAGCAGCTTGGGGGACAGGGTAGGCCAAGAGACCCAGTACTTC.

This chain connects TRBV11-2 to TRBJ2-2; 7 nucleotides line up with TRBD2. Germline V gene data show CDR1 as SGHAT and CDR2 as FQNNGV. V trimming: 7 bases; J trimming: 4 bases; junction bases outside the gene matches: 18. This CDR3 has 18 residues. In DNA, the CDR3 is TGTGCCAGCACCCGAAGAGGGCGGGGGTTCCCTCCCACCGGGGAGCTGTTTTTT. Protein product: CASTRRGRGFPPTGELFF.

V usage is TRBV18 and J usage is TRBJ1-1; 7 nucleotides align to TRBD1. With V trimmed by 2 bases and J by 1 base, 7 bases remained unmatched. CDR1 is KGHSH and CDR2 is LQKENI in the germline V gene. CDR3 size: 16 residues. CDR3 loop: CASSPSDRVANTEAFF. Here the CDR3 DNA reads TGTGCCAGCTCACCATCCGACAGGGTGGCGAACACTGAAGCTTTCTTT.

The J gene is TRBJ1-1, the V gene TRBV2; D may be TRBD1 (5 bases). Trimming removed 7 bases at V and 1 base at J, with 10 bases between. This CDR3 region has 13 residues. Germline V gene data show CDR1 as SNHLY and CDR2 as FYNNEI. CDR3 loop: CASTYDRNTEAFF. CDR3 DNA: TGTGCCAGCACCTACGACAGGAACACTGAAGCTTTCTTT.

V and J are TRBV6-5 and TRBJ1-5; TRBD1 aligns across 8 bases. The germline CDR1 and CDR2 sequences are MNHEY and SVGAGI. J lost 5 bases, V lost 4 bases, and 10 bases had no gene match. The CDR3 is made up of 16 amino acids. CDR3 residues: CASSSTGQGVYQPQHF. In DNA form, the CDR3 reads TGTGCCAGCAGTTCCACTGGACAGGGTGTGTATCAGCCCCAGCATTTT.

The V gene is TRBV12-3 or TRBV12-4, the J gene TRBJ1-2; possible D gene TRBD1, 5 bases. CDR3 length: 13 amino acids. V was clipped by 8 bases and J by 4 bases, with 14 bases between them. CDR3 coding DNA: TGTGCCAGCCGGAGGGCTGGGGGCTATGGCTACACCTTC. Protein sequence: CASRRAGGYGYTF.

The chain carries TRBV19 and TRBJ1-2; possible D gene TRBD1, 6 bases. The germline CDR1 and CDR2 sequences are LNHDA and SQIVND (reference sequence). The CDR3 consists of 13 residues. Deletions cut 5 bases from V and 6 bases from J, with 13 bases between. The CDR3, as DNA: TGTGCCAGTAGTTACAGGGTCATCGATGGCTACACCTTC. This encodes CASSYRVIDGYTF.

The V call is TRBV21-1, the J call TRBJ2-3; no check of the table's D call, TRBD2, against the DNA was made. TRBV21-1 is listed as a pseudogene. This CDR3 region has 12 residues. DNA for the CDR3: TGTGCCAGCAGCAATAATAGAGATACGCAGTATTTT. This gives the protein CASSNNRDTQYF.

This chain connects TRBV7-2 to TRBJ1-2; no reliable D call. Between the trimmed V and J ends, which lost 0 bases and 3 bases, there was a span of 8 bases. CDR1 and CDR2 (germline): SGHTA, FQGNSA. The CDR3 is made up of 14 amino acids. CDR3 sequence reads: CASSLAHQDYGYTF. CDR3 sequence (DNA): TGTGCCAGCAGCTTAGCGCATCAGGACTATGGCTACACCTTC.

This chain joins TRBV7-2 and TRBJ1-4; D is perhaps TRBD1 (6 bases). The CDR3 spans 15 residues. The germline CDR1 and CDR2 sequences are SGHTA and FQGNSA. Trimming stripped 4 bases from V and 8 bases from J, with 17 bases between. This chain's CDR3 is CASSSGQTRGEKLFF. CDR3 nucleotides: TGTGCCAGCAGCTCCGGACAGACCAGAGGGGAAAAACTGTTTTTT.

This clone was seen only a few times. V usage is TRBV24-1 and J usage is TRBJ2-2, with D possibly being TRBD1 (7 bases). The germline V and J ends were trimmed by 2 bases and 2 bases, with 11 bases remaining between them. The length of the CDR3 is 16 residues. Germline V gene data show CDR1 as KGHDR and CDR2 as SFDVKD. CDR3 DNA: TGTGCCACCAGTGATTGGAGGGGGCGAAACACCGGGGAGCTGTTTTTT. Translation: CATSDWRGRNTGELFF.

The chain carries TRBV27 and TRBJ2-2; TRBD1 matches 7 bases. Germline CDR1 is MNHEY and CDR2 is SMNVEV (reference sequence). The V gene end was trimmed by 1 base and the J gene end by 11 bases; junction bases not matched to a gene: 10. The CDR3 length is 15 residues. In DNA form, the CDR3 reads TGTGCCAGCAGTTTATATACAGGGGCGGCGGGCGAGCTGTTTTTT. It yields the protein CASSLYTGAAGELFF.

V is TRBV7-8 and J is TRBJ1-2, with 8 bases aligning to TRBD1. V was clipped by 2 bases and J by 4 bases; unmatched bases: 9. This CDR3 is built from 16 residues. Germline V lookup: CDR1 SGHVS, CDR2 FQNEAQ. The CDR3 loop is CASSLSTGAGIYGYTF. The CDR3, as DNA: TGTGCCAGCAGCTTATCGACAGGGGCAGGAATCTATGGCTACACCTTC.

This clone is a singleton in its sample. The V call is TRBV19, the J call TRBJ1-5; TRBD1 might be the D (5 bases). Germline CDR1 is LNHDA and CDR2 is SQIVND (reference sequence). V lost 7 bases, J lost 0 bases, and 13 bases lay in between. The CDR3 is 15 residues long. The CDR3 region is CASTAGGGSNQPQHF. The CDR3 DNA is TGTGCCAGTACCGCGGGGGGTGGTAGCAATCAGCCCCAGCATTTT.